The 10 T cell receptor beta chains given below trace back to one sample, sequenced in a study of cytomegalovirus exposure and HLA in healthy donors (dated by TCRdb to about 2017). The library was obtained by the immunoSEQ multiplex PCR assay. For the multiplex PCR, a mixture combining 60 forward primers for TCR Vbeta segments and 13 reverse primers for TCR Jbeta segments was used. TCRdb obtained this table from immuneACCESS and retained in-frame rearrangements with V and J assigned. These tables miss some clones; where compared with another copy, unresolved V genes account for less than half of the shortfall, and the remainder is unexplained. The sample contains some 170,000 clones, 87% of them found a single time. The ten largest clones capture 0.85% of the sample. Sample: PBMCs. The receptors shown here come from a woman aged 25 to 39 in good health and CMV-seronegative.

The chain joins TRBV19 to TRBJ1-1, with D perhaps matching TRBD1 (6 bases). V shed 7 bases and J shed 5 bases, with 14 bases lying between them. Germline-derived CDR1 and CDR2 are LNHDA and SQIVND (reference sequence). The CDR3 runs 13 residues. The CDR3 DNA reads TGTGCCAGTACACAGGGTTTGAGGACTGAAGCTTTCTTT. Protein product: CASTQGLRTEAFF.

The chain is built from TRBV5-1 and TRBJ2-3; 8 nucleotides match TRBD2. Germline loops: CDR1 SGHRS, CDR2 YFSETQ. With 1 base clipped from V and 0 bases from J, the junction kept 4 bases outside the gene matches. The CDR3 is 16 residues long. The CDR3 nucleotides are TGCGCCAGCAGCTTGTCAGCGGGGGCGAGCACAGATACGCAGTATTTT. It translates to CASSLSAGASTDTQYF.

V and J are TRBV6-5 and TRBJ1-2; a possible D gene is TRBD1 (6 bases). Between the trimmed V and J ends, which lost 0 bases and 6 bases, there was a span of 17 bases. The CDR3 covers 16 residues. The germline CDR1 and CDR2 sequences are MNHEY and SVGAGI. CDR3 bases: TGTGCCAGCAGTTACTCGATCGGGACACCCTCAAATGGCTACACCTTC. Amino acids: CASSYSIGTPSNGYTF.

This chain uses TRBV4-1 with TRBJ2-7; the match to TRBD2 covers 13 bases. With 1 base clipped from V and 6 bases from J, the junction kept 6 bases outside the gene matches. Looked up from germline, CDR1 is MGHRA and CDR2 is YSYEKL. This CDR3 region has 16 residues. The CDR3 DNA reads as TGCGCCAGCAGCCAAGTACGACTAGCGGGAGGTCTCGAGCAGTACTTC. It is translated as CASSQVRLAGGLEQYF.

The chain carries TRBV2 and TRBJ2-5; the D is unclear. Germline loops: CDR1 SNHLY, CDR2 FYNNEI. Trimming left V 1 base short and J 11 bases short, with 11 bases between. The CDR3 loop spans 12 amino acids. The CDR3 reads CASSEEVLEQYF. The CDR3 DNA is TGTGCCAGCAGTGAAGAGGTTCTAGAGCAGTACTTC.

The chain has TRBV6-5 and TRBJ2-5; TRBD1 matches at 8 bases. The CDR3 contains 13 residues. The trim removed 6 bases at V and 4 bases at J, leaving 4 bases unmatched. From germline, CDR1 is MNHEY and CDR2 SVGAGI. CDR3 protein: CASSPDRAETQYF. The CDR3 region has the DNA TGTGCCAGCAGCCCGGACAGGGCAGAGACCCAGTACTTC.

This chain links TRBV7-9 with TRBJ2-3, with 9 bases aligning to TRBD2. CDR1 and CDR2 (germline): SEHNR, FQNEAQ (reference sequence). The V and J ends lost 5 bases and 4 bases, in that order; junction bases with no gene match: 10. This CDR3 has 16 residues. The CDR3 sequence: CASSPRGGAGSDTQYF. The CDR3 coding sequence is TGTGCCAGCAGCCCCCGCGGGGGGGCCGGGTCAGATACGCAGTATTTT.

The chain uses TRBV6-5 and TRBJ2-7; 9 nucleotides match TRBD1. Germline V gene lookup returns CDR1 MNHEY and CDR2 SVGAGI. The CDR3 is 14 residues long. Germline trimming cut 6 bases from V and 6 bases from J; bases unmatched to any gene: 9. In DNA, the CDR3 is TGTGCCAGCAGGACTCGGGACAGGGTCTCCGAGCAGTACTTC. Encoded protein: CASRTRDRVSEQYF.

V usage is TRBV18 and J usage is TRBJ2-7; possibly TRBD2 for D (5 bases). Germline V gene data show CDR1 as KGHSH and CDR2 as LQKENI. The CDR3 length is 15 residues. Trimming took off 2 bases at V and 2 bases at J, with 13 bases between the two ends. CDR3 sequence reads: CASSPGLATPYEQYF. The CDR3 DNA reads as TGTGCCAGCTCACCAGGACTTGCTACCCCCTACGAGCAGTACTTC.

The rearrangement uses TRBV6-1 and TRBJ2-3; 8 bases are shared with TRBD2. V was clipped by 7 bases and J by 8 bases; unmatched bases: 14. The CDR3 sequence is 15 residues long. CDR1 and CDR2 (germline): MNHNS, SASEGT. This CDR3 reads CASTIKAGGLGTQYF. In DNA, the CDR3 is TGTGCCAGCACCATAAAGGCGGGAGGCCTGGGTACGCAGTATTTT.